Following are 29 T cell receptor beta chains from one sample sequenced in a study of T cells in Graves' hyperthyroidism and ophthalmopathy. The source material, RNA transcripts, was used to amplify TCR beta CDR3 regions. The HTBI primer set was used in a first-round RT-PCR of the TCR CDR3. In TCRdb, the multiplex PCR reads were re-called with MiXCR into one record per CDR3 protein. Seen here are about half a million distinct CDR3 sequences, roughly 20% observed once, and the top ten hold around 27%. The specimen was blood. The receptor source for this set is a man aged 18 to 29 with Graves' hyperthyroidism.

This sequence joins TRBV5-4 and TRBJ1-2, with 7 bases matching TRBD1. This CDR3 spans 15 amino acids. The ends lost 4 bases at V and 8 bases at J; junction bases unmatched: 14. Per germline, CDR1 SGHNT and CDR2 YYREEE (reference sequence). CDR3 in DNA: TGTGCCAGCAGCGGACCGGGACAGTGGGCGTTAGGCTACACCTTC. This gives the protein CASSGPGQWALGYTF.

This clonotype was counted many times. V gene TRBV20-1 combines with J gene TRBJ2-7, with D possibly matching TRBD2 (5 bases). Deletions cut 7 bases from V and 0 bases from J, with 16 bases between. This CDR3 region has 14 residues. Germline V CDR1 and CDR2: DFQATT, SNEGSKA (reference sequence). The CDR3 DNA reads as TGCAGTGGGGCGGAAGCGGACCACTCCTACGAGCAGTACTTC. As protein: CSGAEADHSYEQYF.

This clonotype appeared many times. The genes are TRBV12-3 or TRBV12-4 and TRBJ2-7; either TRBD1 or TRBD2 may supply D (6 bases each). The V end was cut by 6 bases, the J end by 2 bases, with 14 bases between. The CDR3 is made up of 14 amino acids. The CDR3, as DNA: TGTGCCAGCAGCCCCTGGGGGGCGACCTACGAGCAGTACTTC. Residues: CASSPWGATYEQYF.

This clonotype was seen a few times. A read error is possible here, since a much larger clone lies one base away. The V call is TRBV6-2 or TRBV6-3, the J call TRBJ2-6, with D perhaps given as TRBD1 or TRBD2 (5 bases each). The CDR3 consists of 15 residues. From germline, CDR1 is MNHEY and CDR2 SVGEGT. CDR3 protein: CASTWMGDGANVPTF. CDR3 sequence (DNA): TGTGCCAGCACCTGGATGGGGGATGGGGCCAACGTCCCGACTTTC.

This chain links TRBV19 with TRBJ1-3; a possible D gene is TRBD1 (5 bases). CDR3 length: 16 amino acids. Trimming took off 7 bases at V and 0 bases at J, with 16 bases between the two ends. Germline CDR1 and CDR2: LNHDA and SQIVND (reference sequence). Here the CDR3 DNA reads TGTGCCAGTACCCTAAATAGACAGAACTCTGGAAACACCATATATTTT. Its protein is CASTLNRQNSGNTIYF.

This chain connects TRBV6-1 to TRBJ2-5, with D possibly TRBD2 on 7 matching bases. The V end lost 8 bases, the J end lost 4 bases, and 20 bases lay between the germline ends. CDR3 length equals 15 residues. Germline values: CDR1 MNHNS, CDR2 SASEGT. This chain's CDR3 is CASGGAGQRRETQYF. The CDR3 region has the DNA TGTGCCAGCGGGGGGGCAGGACAGAGACGAGAGACCCAGTACTTC.

The rearrangement joins TRBV9 to TRBJ2-1; perhaps TRBD2 as D (5 bases). The CDR3 covers 13 residues. CDR1 is SGDLS, CDR2 YYNGEE, per germline. Trimming took off 0 bases at V and 6 bases at J, with 7 bases between the two ends. The DNA for the CDR3 is TGTGCCAGCAGCGTAGGGGAGAGCAATGAGCAGTTCTTC. Its translation is CASSVGESNEQFF.

The chain links TRBV6-2 or TRBV6-3 to TRBJ2-2; TRBD2 agrees at 7 bases. The CDR3 loop spans 18 amino acids. V lost 4 bases, J lost 9 bases, and 20 bases stayed unmatched. Germline V gives CDR1 MNHEY, CDR2 SVGEGT. Here the CDR3 DNA reads TGTGCCAGCAGTTCCACAGTTCTTTTGACTAGCCGTAAACGGGAGCTGTTTTTT. Protein product: CASSSTVLLTSRKRELFF.

This clonotype appeared a few times. The chain joins TRBV27 to TRBJ2-7, with 11 bases aligning to TRBD2. CDR1 and CDR2 from the germline V gene are MNHEY and SMNVEV (reference sequence). V gave up 3 bases and J gave up 3 bases; unmatched junction bases: 4. This CDR3 is built from 15 residues. In DNA, the CDR3 is TGTGCCAGCAGTTTCCGACTAGCGGGGATCTACGAGCAGTACTTC. Its protein is CASSFRLAGIYEQYF.

This clonotype was observed at least ten times. The CDR3 protein is CASSPGTGVQETQYF. The CDR3 nucleotides are TGTGCCAGCAGTCCCGGGACAGGAGTGCAAGAGACCCAGTACTTC. The rearrangement uses TRBV27 and TRBJ2-5; 8 bases are shared with TRBD1. Germline V CDR1 and CDR2: MNHEY, SMNVEV (reference sequence). Trimming cost V 5 bases and J 2 bases; bases outside gene matches: 7. This CDR3 is 15 amino acids long.

This clonotype was found many times. The chain recombines TRBV2 with TRBJ2-2, with TRBD1 matching 7 bases. The germline gives CDR1 SNHLY, CDR2 FYNNEI. This CDR3 region has 16 residues. Unmatched junction bases numbered 7, after V lost 3 bases and J lost 3 bases. The CDR3 coding sequence is TGTGCCAGCAGTGAGTGGGACAGAACGGACACCGGGGAGCTGTTTTTT. Protein: CASSEWDRTDTGELFF.

The table lists this clonotype with many counts. J is TRBJ1-3 and V is TRBV27, with 10 positions matching TRBD1. The CDR3 has 16 amino acids. Germline V gene lookup returns CDR1 MNHEY and CDR2 SMNVEV (reference sequence). V lost 5 bases to trimming and J lost 1 base; unmatched junction nucleotides: 5. This CDR3 reads CASSPRTGGSGNTIYF. The CDR3 DNA reads as TGTGCCAGCAGTCCAAGGACAGGGGGGTCTGGAAACACCATATATTTT.

This clonotype was counted ten times or more. The rearrangement joins TRBV19 to TRBJ1-2; TRBD1 might be the D (6 bases). Between the trimmed V and J ends, which lost 8 bases and 2 bases, there was a span of 9 bases. The CDR3 has 12 residues. Germline CDR1 reads LNHDA; CDR2 reads SQIVND (reference sequence). CDR3 in amino acids: CASGTPNYGYTF. For the CDR3, the DNA is TGTGCCAGTGGGACACCGAACTATGGCTACACCTTC.

This clonotype was recorded at least ten times. This rearrangement joins TRBV12-3 or TRBV12-4 to TRBJ2-5; D unresolved. With 6 bases removed from V and 6 bases from J, the gap between germline ends came to 11 bases. This CDR3 is 12 amino acids long. The CDR3 DNA sequence: TGTGCCAGCAGAGTGGGTGGGAAGACCCAGTACTTC. Amino acids: CASRVGGKTQYF.

This clonotype turned up a few times. With a much larger clone just one base away, this may be a read error. The chain joins TRBV6-7 to TRBJ1-1; D is perhaps TRBD1 (5 bases). Being an ORF, TRBV6-7 has a function that is uncertain. This CDR3 region has 17 residues. The CDR3 coding sequence is TGTGCCGCCGCTAGCGAGACAGTGGGCACCCTGAACACTGAAGCTCTCTTT. It specifies CAAASETVGTLNTEALF.

This clonotype was counted many times. This chain uses TRBV12-3 or TRBV12-4 with TRBJ2-5; no reliable D call. The CDR3 length is 13 residues. Trimming stripped 5 bases from V and 5 bases from J, with 12 bases between. CDR3 amino acids: CASSPQAQETQYF. For the CDR3, the DNA is TGTGCCAGCAGTCCGCAAGCCCAGGAGACCCAGTACTTC.

This clonotype was counted ten times or more. The chain recombines TRBV10-3 with TRBJ1-1; no firm D call. This CDR3 contains 15 residues. V was cut by 4 bases and J by 0 bases, with 12 bases left in between. Germline CDR1 and CDR2: ENHRY and SYGVKD. CDR3 residues: CAISVNRTMNTEAFF. DNA for the CDR3: TGTGCCATCAGTGTTAACAGAACCATGAACACTGAAGCTTTCTTT.

Only a few counts were recorded for this clonotype. V and J are TRBV13 and TRBJ1-2; the D gene is possibly TRBD1 (5 bases). Germline CDR1 is PRHDT and CDR2 is FYEKMQ (reference sequence). CDR3 size: 15 residues. V lost 2 bases and J 7 bases, leaving 17 bases between the germline ends. CDR3 region: CASSLRARGSLGYTF. CDR3 nucleotide sequence: TGTGCCAGCAGCTTAAGGGCTCGGGGGAGCCTTGGCTACACCTTC.

Comments on this clonotype: An end of the junction differs from the germline gene, which may be a read error. The rearrangement links TRBV12-3 or TRBV12-4 to TRBJ1-2; D call uncertain. The CDR3 consists of 13 residues. CDR3 sequence (DNA): TGCGCCAGCAGTTCCATTCGGGGCTATGGCTACACCTTC. Translated: CASSSIRGYGYTF.

This clonotype was detected many times. This chain uses TRBV25-1 with TRBJ2-2; TRBD1 might be the D (6 bases). Trimming removed 6 bases from V and 7 bases from J, with 18 bases in between. This CDR3 region has 15 residues. Germline CDR1 MGHDK, CDR2 SYGVNS. The chain's CDR3 is CASSPPQGRNGELFF. The CDR3 DNA sequence: TGTGCCAGCAGCCCCCCCCAGGGGAGAAACGGGGAGCTGTTTTTT.

At least ten counts were recorded for this clonotype. The chain carries TRBV28 and TRBJ2-7, with TRBD1 matching 10 bases. Germline V gene lookup returns CDR1 MDHEN and CDR2 SYDVKM. Losses at the gene ends were 3 bases for V and 3 bases for J; bases not matched to a gene: 14. The CDR3 extends over 18 amino acids. CDR3 DNA: TGTGCCAGCAGTTTCCAGACAGGGGGCGCGTGGGTTCTCTACGAGCAGTACTTC. This codes for CASSFQTGGAWVLYEQYF.

Many counts were recorded for this clonotype. This chain uses TRBV5-1 with TRBJ2-7; D might be TRBD1 (5 bases). This CDR3 comprises 15 residues. Trimming took off 0 bases at V and 0 bases at J, with 10 bases between the two ends. Looked up from germline, CDR1 is SGHRS and CDR2 is YFSETQ. The CDR3 protein is CASSLDGDSSYEQYF. The CDR3 coding sequence is TGCGCCAGCAGCTTGGATGGAGACAGCTCCTACGAGCAGTACTTC.

In its sample, this clonotype was seen a few times. This rearrangement joins TRBV25-1 to TRBJ1-1; D is possibly TRBD1 (5 bases). V lost 5 bases to trimming and J lost 1 base, with 14 bases between them. CDR3 size: 15 residues. Germline assignment: CDR1 MGHDK and CDR2 SYGVNS. The CDR3, as DNA: TGTGCCAGCAGTCTCCCGAGGGACGGGAACACTGAAGCTTTCTTT. Amino acids: CASSLPRDGNTEAFF.

Ten or more counts support this clonotype. The CDR3 protein is CASTYSGENTGELFF. The CDR3 region has the DNA TGTGCCAGCACCTATAGCGGGGAGAACACCGGGGAGCTGTTTTTT. The chain has TRBV6-1 and TRBJ2-2, with 8 bases identical to TRBD2. V shed 7 bases and J 1 base; nucleotides not matched to a gene: 5. Per germline, CDR1 MNHNS and CDR2 SASEGT. This CDR3 spans 15 amino acids.

There are many counts of this clonotype. The CDR3, as DNA: TGTGCCAGCAGTCTTCGACCGGGACTCACTTTGGGGAACACTGAAGCTTTCTTT. Translated: CASSLRPGLTLGNTEAFF. The V gene is TRBV12-3 or TRBV12-4, the J gene TRBJ1-1, with D maybe TRBD1 (5 bases). The CDR3 sequence is 18 residues long. The ends were cut back, 5 bases at V and 1 base at J, with 23 bases in the middle.

This clonotype occurred many times. The chain couples TRBV4-1 to TRBJ1-5; TRBD1 matches at 12 bases. Trimming removed 1 base from V and 4 bases from J; junction bases left unmatched: 5. The CDR3 is 17 amino acids. Per the germline V gene, CDR1 is MGHRA and CDR2 is YSYEKL. This CDR3 is CASSQGGQGARNQPQHF. The CDR3 DNA reads TGCGCCAGCAGCCAAGGGGGACAGGGGGCTCGGAATCAGCCCCAGCATTTT.

This clonotype turned up a few times. V is TRBV4-1 and J is TRBJ2-2; D is ambiguous. This CDR3 is built from 15 residues. Trimming removed 4 bases at V and 6 bases at J, with 15 bases between. Germline V gene sequence: CDR1 MGHRA, CDR2 YSYEKL. In DNA form, the CDR3 reads TGCGCCAGCAGCCGATTCCCTTTTCCGTCCGGGGAGCTGTTTTTT. Its translation is CASSRFPFPSGELFF.

This chain joins TRBV20-1 and TRBJ1-6; 8 nucleotides match TRBD1. Looked up from germline, CDR1 is DFQATT and CDR2 is SNEGSKA (reference sequence). The CDR3 totals 14 residues. V was clipped by 6 bases and J by 8 bases; unmatched bases: 9. CDR3 DNA sequence: TGCAGTGCCCGCCGACAGGGGTTGGATTCACCCCTCCACTTT. Its protein product is CSARRQGLDSPLHF.

This clonotype was seen repeatedly, ten times or more. The chain has TRBV12-3 or TRBV12-4 and TRBJ1-2; no firm D call. The CDR3 contains 10 residues. Trimming pared 1 base from V and 6 bases from J, leaving 0 bases between. CDR3 protein: CASSLDGYTF. The CDR3 DNA reads TGTGCCAGCAGTTTAGATGGCTACACCTTC.